The 6 T cell receptor beta chains listed next were all sequenced from one sample in a study of neurological immune-mediated disorders. Each CDR3 protein gets one entry after TCRdb re-called the 5' RACE reads with MiXCR. The profile shows 87,000 or so distinct CDR3 sequences, roughly 3.2% of them singletons. The sample taken for sequencing was PBMCs. The receptors shown here come from a woman aged 50 to 65 with multiple sclerosis.

This clonotype was seen at least ten times. The chain couples TRBV20-1 to TRBJ2-3; a weak D match, TRBD2 (6 bases). CDR1 is DFQATT and CDR2 is SNEGSKA in the germline V gene (reference sequence). This CDR3 is built from 12 residues. V was cut by 6 bases and J by 6 bases, with 13 bases left in between. The CDR3 sequence is CSARDVQDTQYF. CDR3 sequence (DNA): TGCAGTGCGCGGGATGTTCAGGATACGCAGTATTTT.

This clonotype was seen repeatedly, ten times or more. The V call is TRBV20-1, the J call TRBJ2-1; 12 bases match TRBD2. The CDR3 runs to 16 residues. V lost 6 bases and J lost 10; bases outside the gene matches: 16. In germline, CDR1 is DFQATT, CDR2 SNEGSKA (reference sequence). The CDR3 reads CSAHPPRTSGEGEQFF. The CDR3 nucleotides read TGCAGTGCCCACCCCCCAAGGACTAGCGGGGAGGGGGAGCAGTTCTTC.

This clonotype turned up a few times. No DNA is shown, since the ends of the CDR3 on it are uncertain; the CDR3 is the one TCRdb lists. This CDR3 reads CASSQDWGGGSNKTQNF. The chain is built from TRBV4-3 and TRBJ1-5. Germline V CDR1 and CDR2: LGHNA, YSLEER. The CDR3 totals 17 residues, both ends included.

In this sample, this clonotype turned up many times. The gene calls are TRBV4-2 and TRBJ1-6, with D tentatively TRBD1 (5 bases). Trimming took 8 bases from V and 7 from J, leaving 18 bases between them. Germline CDR1 and CDR2: LGHNA and YNFKEQ. This CDR3 is 15 amino acids long. The CDR3 loop is CASQLGHRRNSPLHF. Here the CDR3 DNA reads TGTGCCAGCCAGCTGGGTCACAGGCGCAATTCACCCCTCCACTTT.

The chain has TRBV18 and TRBJ2-7; 7 nucleotides line up with TRBD1. V trimming: 8 bases; J trimming: 0 bases; junction bases outside the gene matches: 4. CDR1 and CDR2 from the germline V gene are KGHSH and LQKENI. The CDR3 has 13 residues. The CDR3 spells CASRDSSSYEQYF. The CDR3, as DNA: TGTGCCAGCCGGGACAGTAGCTCCTACGAGCAGTACTTC.

This clonotype was detected many times. The chain carries TRBV18 and TRBJ2-1, with unresolved D. The CDR3 length is 13 residues. Germline lookup yields CDR1 KGHSH and CDR2 LQKENI. The ends were cut back, 5 bases at V and 3 bases at J, with 8 bases in the middle. CDR3 protein: CASSTDRYNEQFF. CDR3 bases: TGTGCCAGCTCAACGGACCGCTACAATGAGCAGTTCTTC.